The following is a TCR beta chain sequence with its context. This record belongs to a study of OX40 agonist ivuxolimab in advanced cancers. The table came from immunoSEQ multiplex PCR; TCRdb's copy has only in-frame clones and leaves some out. Of about 61,000 clones in the sample, approximately 86% were seen once. There are 15 residues in the CDR3. Unmatched junction bases numbered 8, after V lost 1 base and J lost 5 bases. Germline CDR1 and CDR2: MNHNS and SASEGT. The sample here was CD4+ or CD8+ T cells sorted from blood, taken in a trial of the OX40 agonist ivuxolimab. This chain links TRBV6-1 with TRBJ2-7, with TRBD1 matching over 7 bases. This clonotype originated in an adult with an advanced solid tumor such as melanoma, head and neck, liver or kidney cancer. CDR3 sequence (DNA): TGTGCCAGCAGTGAAGTTGGGACAGACGGGGACGAGCAGTACTTC. Amino acid sequence: CASSEVGTDGDEQYF.